This TCR beta chain was captured by sequencing in a study of chemoradiotherapy in HPV16-positive cancers. The wider study: A couple of HPV16-positive patients' cells yielded candidate HPV-specific clones and common motifs.

Over chemoradiotherapy, repertoires were sampled more than once. Trimming removed 5 bases at V and 3 bases at J, with 8 bases between. From germline, CDR1 is MDHEN and CDR2 SYDVKM. There are 12 residues in the CDR3. Using immunoSEQ multiplex PCR, the repertoire was profiled, and TCRdb retains in-frame clones only, with some absent. The sample lists about 9,000 clones, around 83% occurring once. The chain recombines TRBV28 with TRBJ2-7, with D maybe TRBD1 (6 bases). This specimen was tumor tissue, taken from a patient who underwent chemoradiotherapy. This TCR was recovered from a human donor with HPV-associated anogenital cancer. In nucleotides, the CDR3 is TGTGCCAGCAGTCCACAGGGCTACGAGCAGTACTTC. Protein sequence: CASSPQGYEQYF.